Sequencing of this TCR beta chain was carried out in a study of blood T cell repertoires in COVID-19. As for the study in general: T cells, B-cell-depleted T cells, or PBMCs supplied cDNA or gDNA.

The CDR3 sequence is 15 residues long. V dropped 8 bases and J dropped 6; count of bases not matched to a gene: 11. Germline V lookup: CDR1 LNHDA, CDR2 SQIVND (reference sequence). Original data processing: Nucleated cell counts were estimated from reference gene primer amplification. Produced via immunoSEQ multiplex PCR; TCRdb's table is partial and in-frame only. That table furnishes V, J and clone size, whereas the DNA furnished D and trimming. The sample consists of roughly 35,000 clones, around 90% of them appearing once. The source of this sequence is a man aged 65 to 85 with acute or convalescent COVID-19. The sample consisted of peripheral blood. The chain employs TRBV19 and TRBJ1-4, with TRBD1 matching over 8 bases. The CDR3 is CASQPLQGADEKLFF. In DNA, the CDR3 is TGTGCCAGTCAACCGCTCCAGGGGGCCGATGAAAAACTGTTTTTT.